The rows below give T cell receptor beta chains drawn from one sample of a study of OX40 agonist ivuxolimab in advanced cancers. Generated by immunoSEQ multiplex PCR, the TCRdb table keeps only in-frame clones and is missing some. The sample yields around 64,000 clones, more than 70% seen once. The sequenced sample was CD4+ or CD8+ T cells sorted from blood, obtained in a trial of the OX40 agonist ivuxolimab. The receptors were sampled from an adult with an advanced solid tumor such as melanoma, head and neck, liver or kidney cancer. Each CDR3 is given with its conserved first and last residue. Fields, in order: CDR3 length, V gene, J gene, CDR3 protein.

cdr3_length: 17; v_call: TRBV10-3; j_call: TRBJ2-7; cdr3_aa: CAISVGRGQGPSYEQYF
cdr3_length: 16; v_call: TRBV4-3; j_call: TRBJ1-2; cdr3_aa: CASSPLPGQGLYGYIF
cdr3_length: 16; v_call: TRBV28; j_call: TRBJ2-3; cdr3_aa: CASSSLDRVDTDTQYF
cdr3_length: 13; v_call: TRBV28; j_call: TRBJ2-5; cdr3_aa: CASSFRAFRTQYF
cdr3_length: 15; v_call: TRBV4-3; j_call: TRBJ2-5; cdr3_aa: CASSQDGGSEETQYF
cdr3_length: 15; v_call: TRBV2; j_call: TRBJ1-6; cdr3_aa: CASSEVGQGNSPLHF
cdr3_length: 16; v_call: TRBV5-1; j_call: TRBJ1-3; cdr3_aa: CASSTGQGLSGNTIYF
cdr3_length: 16; v_call: TRBV7-9; j_call: TRBJ2-7; cdr3_aa: CASSLGPGEVTYEQYF
cdr3_length: 15; v_call: TRBV5-4; j_call: TRBJ2-4; cdr3_aa: CASSESPDTWGVQYF
cdr3_length: 13; v_call: TRBV29-1; j_call: TRBJ1-2; cdr3_aa: CSVVTGGDYGYTF
cdr3_length: 13; v_call: TRBV6-5; j_call: TRBJ1-2; cdr3_aa: CASSYDRNYGYTF
cdr3_length: 16; v_call: TRBV6-5; j_call: TRBJ1-2; cdr3_aa: CASSFHSQGANYGYTF
cdr3_length: 10; v_call: TRBV6-5; j_call: TRBJ1-1; cdr3_aa: CASTGLSTFF